Listed here are 4 T cell receptor beta chains from one sample, sequenced in a study of brain T cells in children with intractable seizures (dated by TCRdb to 2020 to 2022). Read against the paper, the sample's time point label means: blood from clinic visit 5 months post-surgery; TSC patient then seizure free. Library prep was done by the immunoSEQ multiplex PCR assay. TCRdb mirrors the immuneACCESS table, restricted to in-frame sequences. Some clones are absent from its copies; in checked studies, under half trace to an unresolved V gene, and the reason for the others is unknown. The sample includes about 350,000 clones, with 93% observed a single time. Of the sample, 5.5% to 6% falls within the top ten clones. The material sequenced was peripheral blood, taken 5 to 6 months after surgery. The source is a boy in the first two years of life with tuberous sclerosis and intractable seizures.

In this sample, this clone turned up once. The chain is built from TRBV14 and TRBJ2-6, with unresolved D. Per germline, CDR1 SGHDN and CDR2 FVKESK. The CDR3 has 19 amino acids. V shed 0 bases and J shed 4 bases, with 19 bases lying between them. The CDR3: CASSQDPMALRPGANVLTF. The CDR3 DNA follows: TGTGCCAGCAGCCAAGATCCGATGGCATTGAGGCCCGGGGCCAACGTCCTGACTTTC.

The rearrangement joins TRBV21-1 to TRBJ2-2; whether TRBD2, the table's D call, matches the DNA was not checked. TRBV21-1 has pseudogene status. The CDR3 loop spans 16 amino acids. The CDR3 coding sequence is TGTGCCAGCAGCACCGCGGGGGGCGCGGAAACCGGGGAGCTGTTTTTT. It yields the protein CASSTAGGAETGELFF.

The gene calls are TRBV25-1 and TRBJ2-3, with D unresolved. The CDR3 runs 13 residues. Trimming took 0 bases from V and 5 from J, leaving 6 bases between them. From germline, CDR1 is MGHDK and CDR2 SYGVNS. The CDR3: CASSEYTGDTQYF. The CDR3 nucleotides read TGTGCCAGCAGTGAATATACTGGAGATACGCAGTATTTT. Using reference TRBV25-1 and TRBJ2-3 for the parts outside the CDR3, the full variable domain is EADIYQTPRYLVIGTGKKITLECSQTMGHDKMYWYQQDPGMELHLIHYSYGVNSTEKGDLSSESTVSRIRTEHFPLTLESARPSHTSQYLCASSEYTGDTQYFGPGTRLTVL.

V and J are TRBV6-5 and TRBJ2-1; D may be TRBD2 (6 bases). The CDR3 covers 14 residues. With 2 bases removed from V and 6 bases from J, the gap between germline ends came to 11 bases. CDR1 and CDR2 from the germline V gene are MNHEY and SVGAGI. CDR3 amino acids: CASSYGGEANEQFF. CDR3 DNA: TGTGCCAGCAGTTACGGCGGGGAGGCCAATGAGCAGTTCTTC.